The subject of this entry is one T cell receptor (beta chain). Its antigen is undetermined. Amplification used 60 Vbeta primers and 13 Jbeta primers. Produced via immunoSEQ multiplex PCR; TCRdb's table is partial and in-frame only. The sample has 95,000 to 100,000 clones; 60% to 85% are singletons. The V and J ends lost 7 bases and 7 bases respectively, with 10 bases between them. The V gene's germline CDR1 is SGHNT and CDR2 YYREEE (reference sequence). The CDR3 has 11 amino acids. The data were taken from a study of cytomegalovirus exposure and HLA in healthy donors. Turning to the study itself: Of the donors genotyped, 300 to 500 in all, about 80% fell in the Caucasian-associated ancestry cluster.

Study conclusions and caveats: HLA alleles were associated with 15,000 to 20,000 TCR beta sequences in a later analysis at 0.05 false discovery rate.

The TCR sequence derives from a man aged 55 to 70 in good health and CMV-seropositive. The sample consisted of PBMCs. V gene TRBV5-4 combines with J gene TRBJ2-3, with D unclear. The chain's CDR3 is CASEALNTQYF. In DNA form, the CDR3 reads TGTGCCAGCGAGGCGCTGAATACGCAGTATTTT.